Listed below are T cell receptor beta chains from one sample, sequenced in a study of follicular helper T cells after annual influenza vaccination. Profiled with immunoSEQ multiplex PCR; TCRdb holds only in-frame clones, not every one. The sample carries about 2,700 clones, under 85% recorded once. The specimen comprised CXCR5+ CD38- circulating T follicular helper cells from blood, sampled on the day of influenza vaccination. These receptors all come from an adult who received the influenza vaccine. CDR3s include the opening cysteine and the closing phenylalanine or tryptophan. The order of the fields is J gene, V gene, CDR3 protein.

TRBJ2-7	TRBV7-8	CASSLRFTGVTYEQYF
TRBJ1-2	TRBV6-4	CASSDPDFYGGGYTF
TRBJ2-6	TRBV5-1	CASSPRPGANVLTF
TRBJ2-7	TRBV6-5	CASRDPGQGHYEQYF
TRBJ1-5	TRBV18	CVSSPLRGENQPQHF
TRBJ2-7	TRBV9	CASSLHGDLSYEQYF
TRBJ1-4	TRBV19	CASSISATNEKLFF
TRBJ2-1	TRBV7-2	CASSLGGPSGGDTIF
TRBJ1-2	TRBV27	CASSSSDRVYGYTF
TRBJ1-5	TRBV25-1	CASSEGSGRNQPQHF
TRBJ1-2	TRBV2	CASSDGRERGYTF
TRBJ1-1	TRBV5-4	CASSPLPPARNTEAFF
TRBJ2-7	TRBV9	CASSLRAGGPYEQYF
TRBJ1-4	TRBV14	CASSPPSGGRVNEKLFF
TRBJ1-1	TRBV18	CASSPLGAEAFF
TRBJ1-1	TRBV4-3	CASSQGGSTEAFF
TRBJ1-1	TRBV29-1	CSLGGRGTEAFF
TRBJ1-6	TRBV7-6	CASSLGPPNGGRNSPLHF
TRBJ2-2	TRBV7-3	CASSLRGRGPGELFF
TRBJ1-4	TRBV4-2	CASSQGTRRDRNEKLFF
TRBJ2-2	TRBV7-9	CASSQGRKTGELFF
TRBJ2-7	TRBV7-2	CASSPRESSYEQYF
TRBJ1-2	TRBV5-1	CASSLQGPSDYGYTF
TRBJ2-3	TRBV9	CASSVAMGGRGTDTQYF
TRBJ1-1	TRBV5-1	CASSGGTGGDLTTEAFF
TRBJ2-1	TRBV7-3	CASSLLGAGNEQFF
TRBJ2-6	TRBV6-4	CASSSVSGANVLTF
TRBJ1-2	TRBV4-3	CASSQEGQGAGGYTF
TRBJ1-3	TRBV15	CATRGTGAGNTIYF
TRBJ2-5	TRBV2	CASEREETQYF
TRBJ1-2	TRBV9	CASSVGVASLNYGYTF
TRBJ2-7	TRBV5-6	CASSLSPGTTYEQYF
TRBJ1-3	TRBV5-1	CASSLGGQGRNTIYF
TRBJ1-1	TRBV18	CASSPRGGSEPNTEAFF
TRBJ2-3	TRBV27	CASSLSGDTQYF
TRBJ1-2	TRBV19	CASSIVSDGKDYGYTF
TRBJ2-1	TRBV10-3	CAISGFDSNEQFF
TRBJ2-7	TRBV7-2	CASTEGRISYEQYF